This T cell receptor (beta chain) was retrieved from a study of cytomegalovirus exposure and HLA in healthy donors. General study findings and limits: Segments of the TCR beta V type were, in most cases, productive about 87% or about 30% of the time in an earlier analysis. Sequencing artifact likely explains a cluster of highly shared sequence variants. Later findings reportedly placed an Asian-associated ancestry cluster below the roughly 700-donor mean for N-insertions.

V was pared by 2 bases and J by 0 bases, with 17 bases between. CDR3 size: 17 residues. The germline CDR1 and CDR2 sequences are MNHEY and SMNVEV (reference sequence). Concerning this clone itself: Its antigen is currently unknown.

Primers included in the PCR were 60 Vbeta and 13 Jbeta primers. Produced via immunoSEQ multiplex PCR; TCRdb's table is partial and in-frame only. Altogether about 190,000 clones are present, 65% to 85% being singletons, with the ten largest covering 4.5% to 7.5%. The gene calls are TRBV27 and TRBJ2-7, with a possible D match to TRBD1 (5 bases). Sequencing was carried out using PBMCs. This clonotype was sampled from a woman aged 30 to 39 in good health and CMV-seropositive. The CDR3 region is CASSLRVGAASSYEQYF. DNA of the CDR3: TGTGCCAGCAGTTTAAGGGTTGGGGCCGCTAGCTCCTACGAGCAGTACTTC.